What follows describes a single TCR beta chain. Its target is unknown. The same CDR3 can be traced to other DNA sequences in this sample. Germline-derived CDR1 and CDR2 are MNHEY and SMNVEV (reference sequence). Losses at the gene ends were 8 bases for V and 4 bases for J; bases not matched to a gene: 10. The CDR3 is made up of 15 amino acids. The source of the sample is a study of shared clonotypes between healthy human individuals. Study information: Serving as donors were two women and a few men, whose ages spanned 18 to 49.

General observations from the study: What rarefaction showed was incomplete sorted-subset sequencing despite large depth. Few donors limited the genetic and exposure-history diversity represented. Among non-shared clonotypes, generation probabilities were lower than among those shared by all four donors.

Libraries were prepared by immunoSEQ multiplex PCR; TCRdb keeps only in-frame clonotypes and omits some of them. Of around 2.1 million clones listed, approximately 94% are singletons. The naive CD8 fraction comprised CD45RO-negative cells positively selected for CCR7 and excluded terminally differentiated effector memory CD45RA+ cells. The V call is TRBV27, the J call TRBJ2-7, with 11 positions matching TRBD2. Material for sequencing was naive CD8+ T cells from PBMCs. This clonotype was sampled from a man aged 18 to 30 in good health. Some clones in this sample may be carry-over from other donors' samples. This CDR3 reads CASSPRGTSGYEQYF. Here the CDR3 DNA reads TGTGCCAGCTCTCCACGGGGGACTAGCGGTTACGAGCAGTACTTC.